A single T cell receptor (beta chain) is shown here with its context. These data come from a study of blood T cell repertoires in COVID-19. Sequencing used immunoSEQ multiplex PCR; TCRdb keeps in-frame clones, though not all of them. There are over 350,000 clones in the sample; about 90% occur only once, and approximately 2% lies in the top ten. Trimming took 0 bases from V and 5 from J; bases not matched to a gene: 12. This CDR3 contains 19 residues. The germline CDR1 and CDR2 sequences are SGHAT and FQNNGV. The source of this sequence is a woman aged 18-29 years with acute COVID-19. The V and J genes are TRBV11-2 and TRBJ2-5; 13 bases line up with TRBD2. The sequenced sample was PBMCs or T cells enriched from blood (not recorded which). The CDR3 here is CASSLEARLAGGRGETQYF. As DNA, the CDR3 is TGTGCCAGCAGCTTAGAGGCCCGACTAGCGGGGGGCCGGGGGGAGACCCAGTACTTC.